The present TCR beta chain was sequenced within a study of monozygotic twins with inflammatory bowel disease. Germline loops: CDR1 SGHAT, CDR2 FQDESV (reference sequence). This CDR3 region has 18 residues. TCRdb re-called the 5' RACE reads and catalogs CDR3 proteins one per entry, DNA excluded. Across roughly 330,000 distinct CDR3 sequences, the top ten clones capture 2% of the sample. The genes are TRBV11-1 and TRBJ1-6. The sample consisted of blood. The sequence was obtained from a human donor with ulcerative colitis or Crohn's disease, or a healthy co-twin of an affected twin (not recorded which). This CDR3 reads CASSFTLTDRSYNSPLHF.